What follows are 30 T cell receptor beta chains derived from one specimen sequenced in a study of vaccination and CD4 T cells after COVID-19 (dated by TCRdb to 2021 to 2024). Interpreted using the paper, the time point label stands for: late sampling 161 to 241 days after vaccination in a few convalescent patients. The label giving this sample's treatment or condition can be read as: roughly 11-day PBMC culture with coronavirus spike peptide pools or control peptides (ViraFEST assay). These receptors are not linked to any known antigen. The library was made by PCR. Sequencing was carried out with an Illumina iSeq 100. DNA from cultured CD4+ T cells was subjected to TCR sequencing with the Oncomine TCR Beta short-read assay at the Johns Hopkins FTIC core. Using fastp trimming at Q25 and MiXCR clonotype assembly, TCRdb reanalyzed the public sequencing data and kept in-frame beta chains. One record per CDR3 amino acid sequence lists the most common genes and DNA. The sample data list fewer than 25,000 distinct CDR3 sequences, and approximately 28% of these were observed just once. The ten largest make up roughly 3.2% of the sample.

Source: CD4+ T cells from blood, cultured in vitro, taken about 7 months after SARS-CoV-2 vaccination. These receptors were obtained from a human donor who had recovered from COVID-19.

The CDR3 region has the DNA TGTGCCAGCAGTTTCCCCAGCAGGGTAGAGACCCAGTACTTC. This sequence encodes CASSFPSRVETQYF. The V and J genes are TRBV12-3 or TRBV12-4 and TRBJ2-5; D might be TRBD1 (5 bases). V dropped 3 bases and J dropped 4 bases, with 12 bases sitting between them. This CDR3 has 14 residues.

The CDR3: CASRFSETQYF. The CDR3, as DNA: TGTGCCAGCAGATTCTCAGAGACCCAGTACTTC. V usage is TRBV6-1 and J usage is TRBJ2-5; no firm D call. Germline CDR1 reads MNHNS; CDR2 reads SASEGT. Trimming removed 6 bases at V and 4 bases at J, with 6 bases between. CDR3 size: 11 residues.

This clonotype was seen a few times. The genes are TRBV5-4 and TRBJ2-5; 8 bases align to TRBD2. Germline V gene lookup returns CDR1 SGHNT and CDR2 YYREEE (reference sequence). J gave up 1 base and V 3 bases, and 2 bases lay outside the gene matches. The CDR3 spans 14 residues. The chain's CDR3 is CASSSGTSQETQYF. The CDR3 DNA follows: TGTGCCAGCAGCTCCGGGACTAGCCAAGAGACCCAGTACTTC.

This clonotype was observed a few times. The rearrangement uses TRBV6-1 and TRBJ2-7; D might be TRBD2 (6 bases). The CDR3 is 15 amino acids. Germline CDR1 and CDR2: MNHNS and SASEGT. Trimming shortened V by 6 bases and J by 0 bases, and 15 bases separated the two germline ends. The chain's CDR3 is CASSYISGSSYEQYF. The CDR3 region has the DNA TGTGCCAGCAGCTATATTAGCGGTTCCTCCTACGAGCAGTACTTC.

The rearrangement uses TRBV7-2 and TRBJ2-7; maybe TRBD2 (6 bases). The V end was cut by 4 bases, the J end by 3 bases, with 16 bases between. Per the germline V gene, CDR1 is SGHTA and CDR2 is FQGNSA. There are 15 residues in the CDR3. The CDR3: CASSYHGTGIYEQYF. The CDR3 region has the DNA TGTGCCAGCAGCTATCATGGGACTGGGATCTACGAGCAGTACTTC.

This clonotype was seen a few times. V and J are TRBV29-1 and TRBJ2-5, with 7 bases that match TRBD1. The CDR3 runs to 13 residues. The junction had 5 bases not matched to a gene; V was cut back by 2 bases and J by 5 bases. CDR1 and CDR2 from the germline V gene are SQVTM and ANQGSEA. CDR3 DNA sequence: TGCAGCGTTGAACTACAGGGGTGGGAGACCCAGTACTTC. Amino acid sequence: CSVELQGWETQYF.

V usage is TRBV19 and J usage is TRBJ2-3; 8 positions match TRBD2. The junction had 10 bases not matched to a gene; V was cut back by 5 bases and J by 0 bases. The germline gives CDR1 LNHDA, CDR2 SQIVND (reference sequence). The CDR3 is made up of 17 amino acids. The CDR3 is CASSPPRLASSTDTQYF. The CDR3 DNA is TGTGCCAGTAGTCCGCCGCGACTAGCGTCTAGCACAGATACGCAGTATTTT.

The CDR3: CSASRQQLRGYTF. In DNA, the CDR3 is TGCAGTGCTTCCCGTCAACAGCTCAGAGGCTACACCTTC. The chain joins TRBV20-1 to TRBJ1-2; unclear D gene. Trimming stripped 5 bases from V and 8 bases from J, with 18 bases between. Looked up from germline, CDR1 is DFQATT and CDR2 is SNEGSKA (reference sequence). The CDR3 has 13 amino acids.

V usage is TRBV28 and J usage is TRBJ1-2; 10 bases line up with TRBD1. Germline V gives CDR1 MDHEN, CDR2 SYDVKM. The CDR3 spans 13 residues. The J segment lost 8 bases and the V segment lost 6 bases, leaving 6 bases of the junction unmatched. CDR3 protein: CASRGTGVIGYTF. CDR3 sequence (DNA): TGTGCCAGCAGAGGGACAGGGGTTATAGGCTACACCTTC.

This clonotype was observed a handful of times. The V and J genes are TRBV20-1 and TRBJ2-7, with TRBD2 identical over 11 bases. The ends lost 6 bases at V and 2 bases at J; junction bases unmatched: 12. The CDR3 runs 16 residues. The germline CDR1 and CDR2 sequences are DFQATT and SNEGSKA (reference sequence). CDR3 bases: TGCAGTGCCAAAAGAAGGGGTAGCGGGAGGGCCTACGAGCAGTACTTC. This sequence encodes CSAKRRGSGRAYEQYF.

The V and J genes are TRBV12-3 or TRBV12-4 and TRBJ2-7; D possibly corresponds to TRBD2 (7 bases). The CDR3 extends over 16 amino acids. The V end was cut by 7 bases, the J end by 0 bases, with 19 bases between. The DNA for the CDR3 is TGTGCCAGCACCCCGGGGTGGGAGGGGGGCTCCTACGAGCAGTACTTC. Its protein product is CASTPGWEGGSYEQYF.

This clonotype was counted a few times. The chain uses TRBV6-1 and TRBJ1-2; D call uncertain. This CDR3 spans 12 amino acids. The V end was cut by 6 bases, the J end by 4 bases, with 9 bases between. The V gene's germline CDR1 is MNHNS and CDR2 SASEGT. This chain's CDR3 is CASRLDRYGYTF. CDR3 nucleotides: TGTGCCAGCAGGCTGGACCGCTATGGCTACACCTTC.

This clonotype was counted between two and nine times. V is TRBV6-5 and J is TRBJ2-5; D not certain. CDR3 length: 13 amino acids. Trimming stripped 4 bases from V and 4 bases from J, with 10 bases between. In germline, CDR1 is MNHEY, CDR2 SVGAGI. CDR3 sequence (DNA): TGTGCCAGCAGTTCGGCCCTGGGAGAGACCCAGTACTTC. This codes for CASSSALGETQYF.

The genes are TRBV4-2 and TRBJ1-1, with TRBD1 identical over 9 bases. The length of the CDR3 is 16 residues. V gave up 0 bases and J gave up 0 bases; unmatched junction bases: 2. In germline, CDR1 is LGHNA, CDR2 YNFKEQ. DNA of the CDR3: TGTGCCAGCAGCCAAGAGGGGACAGGGTTGAACACTGAAGCTTTCTTT. It is translated as CASSQEGTGLNTEAFF.

This chain links TRBV20-1 with TRBJ2-2; D is unresolved. The CDR3 loop spans 12 amino acids. The V gene's germline CDR1 is DFQATT and CDR2 SNEGSKA (reference sequence). Between the trimmed V and J ends, which lost 0 bases and 6 bases, there was a span of 5 bases. Written as DNA, the CDR3 is TGCAGTGCTAGAGAACCAGCCGGGGAGCTGTTTTTT. It specifies CSAREPAGELFF.

The chain recombines TRBV7-3 with TRBJ2-3, with 7 bases lining up with TRBD2. V dropped 3 bases and J dropped 7; count of bases not matched to a gene: 4. Germline loops: CDR1 SGHTA, CDR2 FQGTGA. CDR3 length: 13 residues. The CDR3 DNA sequence: TGTGCCAGCAGCTTTCTAGCGGAACATACGCAGTATTTT. Its translation: CASSFLAEHTQYF.

The chain carries TRBV28 and TRBJ1-2, with a possible D match to TRBD1 (5 bases). CDR1 is MDHEN, CDR2 SYDVKM, per germline. CDR3 length: 16 amino acids. Trimming shortened V by 7 bases and J by 2 bases, and 20 bases separated the two germline ends. As DNA, the CDR3 is TGTGCCAGCAACCTTCAGGGAACGTTTACCAACTATGGCTACACCTTC. Its translation is CASNLQGTFTNYGYTF.

V is TRBV28 and J is TRBJ2-7; 8 bases map to TRBD2. This CDR3 has 16 residues. Trimming cost V 6 bases and J 3 bases; bases outside gene matches: 13. From germline, CDR1 is MDHEN and CDR2 SYDVKM. CDR3 bases: TGTGCCAGCAGCGGGACTAGTCTGCCTCGGTACTACGAGCAGTACTTC. Its protein product is CASSGTSLPRYYEQYF. The entire variable domain, with the rest obtained from reference TRBV28 and TRBJ2-7, is as follows: DVKVTQSSRYLVKRTGEKVFLECVQDMDHENMFWYRQDPGLGLRLIYFSYDVKMKEKGDIPEGYSVSREKKERFSLILESASTNQTSMYLCASSGTSLPRYYEQYFGPGTRLTVT.

This clonotype was found a few times. The chain links TRBV20-1 to TRBJ1-2; 7 nucleotides line up with TRBD1. Germline CDR1 and CDR2: DFQATT and SNEGSKA (reference sequence). CDR3 size: 13 residues. With 5 bases clipped from V and 2 bases from J, the junction kept 5 bases outside the gene matches. CDR3 sequence: CSAPDRSNYGYTF. As DNA, the CDR3 is TGCAGTGCTCCGGACAGGTCCAACTATGGCTACACCTTC.

V and J are TRBV28 and TRBJ2-5; no firm D call. The length of the CDR3 is 13 residues. V was cut by 5 bases and J by 11 bases, with 18 bases left in between. Germline CDR1 and CDR2: MDHEN and SYDVKM. The CDR3 coding sequence is TGTGCCAGCAGTCCGCCAATTACCAGAGTACAGTACTTC. As protein: CASSPPITRVQYF.

The genes are TRBV4-1 and TRBJ2-5; a possible D gene is TRBD1 (5 bases). The V gene lost 1 base and the J gene lost 5 bases, with 23 bases spanning the gap. The germline V gene has CDR1 MGHRA and CDR2 YSYEKL. The CDR3 is 18 amino acids. The CDR3 DNA sequence: TGCGCCAGCAGCCAAGTATCTCTAGGGGCCTCGTCGAAGGAGACCCAGTACTTC. Translation: CASSQVSLGASSKETQYF.

This clonotype has just one count. The gene calls are TRBV6-1 and TRBJ1-6; tentatively, D is TRBD1 (6 bases). The V gene's germline CDR1 is MNHNS and CDR2 SASEGT. V was shortened by 7 bases and J by 7 bases, with 23 bases between the two germline ends. This CDR3 is built from 17 residues. Here the CDR3 reads CASNPQLGGWENSPLHF. The CDR3 DNA is TGTGCCAGCAACCCCCAACTCGGGGGCTGGGAAAATTCACCCCTCCACTTT.

The CDR3 DNA reads TGTGCCACCAGCAGAGTCTTGGCGGGCCCATTGGATGAGCAGTTCTTC. Its protein product is CATSRVLAGPLDEQFF. The V and J genes are TRBV15 and TRBJ2-1; maybe TRBD2 (5 bases). Germline CDR1 and CDR2: LNHNV and YYDKDF (reference sequence). The ends were cut back, 1 base at V and 8 bases at J, with 18 bases in the middle. This CDR3 contains 16 residues.

This clonotype has a handful of counts. The DNA for the CDR3 is TGCAGTGCAGGGGACCGCCGCTTCCAAGAGACCCAGTACTTC. The encoded protein is CSAGDRRFQETQYF. The rearrangement uses TRBV20-1 and TRBJ2-5; possibly TRBD1 or TRBD2 for D (5 bases each). The CDR3 length is 14 residues. V was clipped by 6 bases and J by 1 base, with 15 bases between them. Germline-derived CDR1 and CDR2 are DFQATT and SNEGSKA (reference sequence).

Comment on this clonotype: A much bigger clone sits one base away, suggesting this may be a read error. The gene calls are TRBV20-1 and TRBJ2-5, with 10 bases matching TRBD1. Germline V gives CDR1 DFQATT, CDR2 SNEGSKA (reference sequence). This CDR3 spans 13 amino acids. J lost 4 bases, V lost 6 bases, and 5 bases had no gene match. This CDR3 is CSAGQGDVETQYF. In DNA, the CDR3 is TGCAGTGCAGGACAGGGGGATGTAGAGACCCAGTACTTC.

There are a few counts of this clonotype. The V gene is TRBV19, the J gene TRBJ1-5, with 9 bases matching TRBD1. Per the germline V gene, CDR1 is LNHDA and CDR2 is SQIVND (reference sequence). J lost 7 bases, V lost 1 base, and 5 bases had no gene match. The CDR3 consists of 15 residues. The CDR3 region is CASSIAGTGFQPQHF. Here the CDR3 DNA reads TGTGCCAGTAGTATAGCCGGGACAGGGTTCCAGCCCCAGCATTTT.

This clonotype was seen a handful of times. This chain joins TRBV20-1 and TRBJ2-3; 13 nucleotides line up with TRBD2. Germline CDR1 and CDR2: DFQATT and SNEGSKA (reference sequence). Trimming at V came to 3 bases and at J to 4 bases, leaving 7 bases not matched to a gene. The CDR3 has 16 amino acids. The chain's CDR3 is CSASPGLAGVADTQYF. DNA for the CDR3: TGCAGTGCTAGCCCTGGACTAGCGGGAGTCGCAGATACGCAGTATTTT.

This rearrangement joins TRBV6-1 to TRBJ1-1; maybe TRBD1 (5 bases). Trimming removed 9 bases from V and 5 bases from J, with 16 bases in between. Germline-derived CDR1 and CDR2 are MNHNS and SASEGT. The CDR3 consists of 13 residues. CDR3 sequence: CASAERRGTEAFF. As DNA, the CDR3 is TGTGCCAGTGCCGAACGGCGGGGGACTGAAGCTTTCTTT.

The chain carries TRBV19 and TRBJ2-1, with D possibly TRBD1 on 5 matching bases. Germline V gene sequence: CDR1 LNHDA, CDR2 SQIVND (reference sequence). The CDR3 is 14 residues long. V lost 3 bases, J lost 9 bases, and 15 bases lay in between. CDR3 region: CASSIAPGYGEQFF. The CDR3 bases are TGTGCCAGTAGTATCGCCCCAGGGTATGGTGAGCAGTTCTTC.

The CDR3 nucleotides are TGTGCCAGCAGGGGCTGGACTAGCGGAGACTCCTACGAGCAGTACTTC. Translating gives CASRGWTSGDSYEQYF. The chain combines TRBV6-1 with TRBJ2-7; TRBD2 aligns across 10 bases. The CDR3 contains 16 residues. Trimming cost V 6 bases and J 0 bases; bases outside gene matches: 8. Looked up from germline, CDR1 is MNHNS and CDR2 is SASEGT.